Sequencing of this T cell receptor beta chain was carried out in a study of T cells in Graves' hyperthyroidism and ophthalmopathy. Ophthalmopathy patients showed a Clinical Activity Score of at least 3, NOSPECS grade of at least 4 and duration under 3 months. This CDR3 is built from 13 residues. V lost 5 bases to trimming and J lost 4 bases, with 11 bases between them. Germline CDR1 reads LNHDA; CDR2 reads SQIVND (reference sequence). RNA transcripts were the template for amplifying TCR beta CDR3 regions. The HTBI primer set served for first-round RT-PCR of the TCR CDR3. Via MiXCR, TCRdb re-called the multiplex PCR reads, giving one row per CDR3 protein. The table includes approximately 300,000 distinct CDR3 sequences, around 15% detected once.

This clonotype originated in a woman aged 55-75 years with Graves' ophthalmopathy. This chain links TRBV19 with TRBJ1-2, with D possibly being TRBD1 (5 bases). The sequencing input was blood. CDR3: CASSWQGVYGYTF. The CDR3 DNA reads TGTGCCAGTAGTTGGCAGGGCGTCTATGGCTACACCTTC.